This T cell receptor (beta chain) was recorded in a study of STAT5B mutations in CD4+ large granular lymphocyte leukemia. As for the study in general: Among healthy donors, a particular HLA allele went with more CDR3 'QG' motifs.

As regards this clone: Its antigen remains unidentified.

Control samples were healthy donors' buffy coats. Sequencing used immunoSEQ multiplex PCR; TCRdb keeps in-frame clones, though not all of them. Of just over 40,000 clones listed, roughly 76% are singletons. Germline CDR1 and CDR2: LNHDA and SQIVND (reference sequence). CDR3 length: 15 amino acids. The V gene end was trimmed by 3 bases and the J gene end by 2 bases; junction bases not matched to a gene: 5. General observations from the study: 8/27 top patient clones versus 2/35 control clones were TRBV06-family. CD4-sorted patient repertoires seemed more clonal than healthy CD4+ repertoires.

The chain employs TRBV19 and TRBJ2-3, with 7 bases lining up with TRBD2. What was sequenced was CD4+ T cells from blood buffy coats. The sequence was collected from a human donor in good health. The CDR3 here is CASSIGGRVTDTQYF. The CDR3 DNA reads as TGTGCCAGTAGTATCGGCGGGAGAGTCACAGATACGCAGTATTTT. Based on the CDR3 plus reference TRBV19 and TRBJ2-3, the full variable domain is DGGITQSPKYLFRKEGQNVTLSCEQNLNHDAMYWYRQDPGQGLRLIYYSQIVNDFQKGDIAEGYSVSREKKESFPLTVTSAQKNPTAFYLCASSIGGRVTDTQYFGPGTRLTVL.